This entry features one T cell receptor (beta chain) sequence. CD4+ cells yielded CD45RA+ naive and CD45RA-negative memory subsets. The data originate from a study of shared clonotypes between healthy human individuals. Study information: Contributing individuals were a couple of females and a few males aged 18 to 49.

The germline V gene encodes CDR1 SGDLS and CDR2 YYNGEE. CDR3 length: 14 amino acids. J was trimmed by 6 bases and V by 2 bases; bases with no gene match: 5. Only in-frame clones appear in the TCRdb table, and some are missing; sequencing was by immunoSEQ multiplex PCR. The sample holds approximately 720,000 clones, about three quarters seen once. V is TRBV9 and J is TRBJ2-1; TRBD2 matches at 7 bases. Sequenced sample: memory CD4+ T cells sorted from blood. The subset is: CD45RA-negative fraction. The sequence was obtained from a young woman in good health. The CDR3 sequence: CASSVQRDRNEQFF. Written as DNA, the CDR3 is TGTGCCAGCAGCGTCCAGCGGGATCGCAATGAGCAGTTCTTC.